Reported below is one T cell receptor beta chain. No cognate antigen has been identified for it. Base qualities are not recorded, but no much larger clone differs from it by a single base. This sample was taken from a study of cytomegalovirus exposure and HLA in healthy donors (dated by TCRdb to between 2016 and 2019). A note on the overall study: According to an earlier analysis of a few hundred of the donors, roughly 180 million T cells yielded roughly 110 million unique TCR beta sequences and 276 Gb of sequence data. Approximately 310 gigabases of sequencing data and 78 million or so unique TCR sequences were included in an early release covering about 600 HLA-typed donors. Among the roughly 390 genotyped donors, approximately 82% belonged to the genetic ancestry cluster associated with self-reported Caucasian donors. The study aimed to test whether cataloging public T cell receptors could reveal signatures of past pathogen exposure. Using immunosequencing, the study profiled T cell repertoires from roughly 650 subjects and related those repertoires to cytomegalovirus serostatus. Along with the approximately 620-subject first cohort, a separate validation cohort of over a hundred different subjects was used. The study combined high-throughput TCR immunosequencing, statistical association of individual TCRs with disease status, and machine learning to predict cytomegalovirus infection status. A later analysis re-analyzed previously published TCR beta repertoires from roughly 600 donors and added high-resolution HLA genotyping to study TCR occurrence patterns. Rather than using new phenotypic data, the later analysis identified candidate immune exposures from TCR beta sequences and from how often those sequences occurred across donors. An earlier analysis of some 600 of the donors applied high-throughput TCR beta sequencing to assess whether each TCR beta V gene segment acted as functional or pseudogenic. Donor age, sex, ethnicity and CMV serostatus were compiled together with the repertoire data. A later genetic analysis used genome-wide SNP genotypes for 398 of the 666 donors, treating that subset as a discovery cohort. All discovery cohort repertoires had been generated using a single sequencing platform. Class I and class II HLA loci were covered by the typing at four-digit resolution. Typing coverage varied by locus: about 629-640 donors for A, B, C, DRB1 and DQB1; approximately 500 for DQA1; some 610 for DPA1; around 450 for DPB1. Because of strong linkage in the cohort, five DR-DQ haplotypes were treated as single units for association and clustering. Among 300 to 500 genotyped donors of the cohort, an average of about 240,000 unique TCR beta nucleotide sequences was sequenced per donor, of which about 20% were non-productive. Study-level results and caveats: A later analysis reported that several top co-occurrence clusters appeared linked to parvovirus B19, influenza, CMV and Epstein-Barr virus. When HLA alleles, especially DR and DQ, strongly co-occurred, attributing TCR associations to individual alleles was difficult. The authors suggested that the approach could potentially be generalized to other disease states and immunological phenotypes. Most CMV-associated TCR beta chains appeared to be HLA-restricted in a later analysis, and the HLA associations seemed to be driven largely by CMV exposure. In vitro tests confirmed that a few of the cytomegalovirus-associated TCR beta chains recognize cytomegalovirus antigens. A further reported finding was that TCR beta sequences accurately predicted the HLA-A and HLA-B alleles for most subjects in the first cohort. Because some donors lacked HLA typing at each locus, the association tests relied only on the typed subset. Because counts were too low, some 17 rarely observed V segments, including chromosome 9 orphons, were excluded from the earlier analysis of under 650 of the donors. The 87-base-pair reads could not distinguish some IMGT-functional V segments, including TRBV6-2 and TRBV6-3, so those segments were excluded. In this cohort, only TCR beta chains were sequenced, and detectable features were limited by the absence of alpha or paired-chain data. Compared with the approximately 600-donor mean, donors in an Asian-associated ancestry cluster had fewer N-insertions in productive TCRs, according to a later genetic analysis. A later genetic analysis associated a missense DCLRE1C variant with V-gene and J-gene trimming of TCR beta chains, and an independent cohort replicated the association. In both the original and validation cohorts, the classifier was reported to diagnose cytomegalovirus status with high specificity and sensitivity. CMV serostatus was the only immune exposure information available for the cohort. A later analysis found that TCR association rates varied across HLA loci, with DRB1 alleles showing the most associated TCRs and HLA-C alleles the fewest. In a later analysis, 16,951 TCR beta sequences were associated with specific HLA alleles at a false discovery rate of 0.05. In an earlier analysis of 587 of the donors, most TCR beta V segments appeared in productive rearrangements about 87% or about 30% of the time, broadly matching IMGT annotations. Sequencing depth was assumed to be roughly uniform across donors in the presence/absence analyses, though that assumption may not hold. Most TCR sequences were seen in very few donors, while some public TCRs were found in many individuals. A cluster of highly shared sequence variants was judged likely to be a technical artifact of the sequencing pipeline. A total of some 180 TCR beta chains were listed by the study as associated with cytomegalovirus. A later analysis found that HLA-associated TCR beta chains were more clonally expanded and had lower generation probabilities than equally common non-associated chains. Correlated functional status among segregating V segments might be attributable to linkage disequilibrium, but an unknown experimental factor could not be ruled out.

The method was the immunoSEQ multiplex PCR assay. For the multiplex PCR, a mixture combining 60 forward primers for TCR Vbeta segments and 13 reverse primers for TCR Jbeta segments was used. A multiplex PCR assay on genomic DNA amplified the CDR3 region of rearranged TCR beta genes. On the Illumina HiSeq System, the amplified TCR beta libraries were sequenced as 87-base-pair reads. The source study handled its data this way. A later analysis counted about 80 million unique TCR beta chains across the 700 or so repertoires, and some 11 million of these chains were shared by at least two donors. To remove PCR and sequencing errors, raw reads were error-corrected and collapsed into unique sequences using a nearest-neighbor algorithm that merged closely related sequences. To assign V, D and J gene segments, CDR3 sequences were aligned to IMGT reference sequences. For a sequence to be retained, a match of at least six nucleotides to both a V gene segment and a J gene segment was required. A rearrangement counted as productive if the CDR3 had no stop codons and remained in frame with V and J, and every other rearrangement counted as non-productive. Following IMGT convention, CDR3 was defined as the stretch from the second conserved V-encoded cysteine to the conserved J-encoded phenylalanine. The earlier analysis of approximately 500 of the donors excluded sequences that lacked an unambiguous match to a single V gene segment. An earlier analysis of just under 600 of the donors called V segments functional above 56.7% productive rearrangements and segregating when the between-donor standard deviation exceeded 5%. To diagnose cytomegalovirus status from the catalog of TCR beta chain sequences, a statistical classification framework was built. In a later analysis, V and J genes were assigned by comparing TCR nucleotide sequences against IMGT/GENE-DB human TR gene sequences. A later analysis assigned CDR3 sequences and most-parsimonious VDJ recombination scenarios with the TCRdist pipeline. In a later analysis, each TCR beta chain was defined by its CDR3 amino acid sequence together with its V-gene family, and reads without a unique V-gene family were excluded. As a way to deal with suspected cross-contamination and a sequencing artifact, a later analysis dropped approximately 570 nucleotide sequences that were highly shared and had low generation probability. A later analysis calculated a clonal expansion index for each public chain from normalized within-repertoire ranks of inferred template counts. Generation probabilities in a later analysis came from a VDJ recombination model fitted to out-of-frame rearrangements, and those results were checked against IGoR. In a later analysis, TCR-TCR, TCR-HLA and TCR-CMV co-occurrence was scored with hypergeometric tests, and a repertoire-size bias correction was applied to TCR pairs. A later analysis estimated false discovery rates by permuting HLA or CMV assignments 20 times. A later analysis grouped co-occurring TCRs with DBSCAN, adding TCRdist sequence similarity when clustering within HLA-allele-positive subsets. Co-occurrence clustering excluded repertoires with fewer than 30,000 or more than 120,000 public chains, plus five with anomalous nucleotide sharing. TCRdb stores this immuneACCESS table with in-frame sequences only. Part of the clones is absent; in the studies checked, under half of the shortfall reflects unresolved V genes, and no reason is known for the rest. V, J and clone size derive from that table, while D and trimming were established from the DNA sequence. The sample table shows about 180,000 clones, and roughly 80% are seen once. 1.5% to 1.7% of the sample is in the top ten clones.

The V and J ends are trimmed by 5 bases and 2 bases, leaving 15 bases between them. Including cysteine and phenylalanine, the CDR3 has 15 amino acids. CDR3 DNA is the only sequence kept; it has 45 bases, read in frame from the first base. CDR1 and CDR2, per the germline V gene (reference sequence), are SEHNR and FQNEAQ. In total, approximately 700 healthy bone marrow donors made up the cohort. At the time of sampling, every cohort member was nominally healthy, though immune exposures that went unrecorded were likely present. The donor tested CMV seronegative and was one of the 352 seronegative cohort members. A peripheral blood sample was collected from each donor, and TCR beta sequencing was performed on peripheral blood mononuclear cells. Genomic DNA was extracted from the blood cell samples with the Qiagen DNeasy Blood Extraction Kit.

The sequenced material came from PBMCs. The sequence came from a man aged 40-50 years in good health and CMV-seronegative. The V and J genes are TRBV7-9 and TRBJ2-5; there is no confident call for the D gene. The CDR3 is CASSAEGTVQETQYF. The nucleotides read TGTGCCAGCAGCGCCGAAGGAACAGTACAAGAGACCCAGTACTTC.